A single sample gave rise to the 19 T cell receptor beta chains below, sequenced in a study of cytotoxic CD8 clonotypes in ibrutinib-treated CLL. Sequencing was performed with immunoSEQ multiplex PCR; in TCRdb, only in-frame clones are kept and a portion is missing. The sample shows 60,000 to 65,000 clones, less than 75% of them seen only once. The source was PBMCs, collected after 12 months of ibrutinib treatment. The receptors shown here come from a human donor with chronic lymphocytic leukemia.

This clone was seen a handful of times. This chain connects TRBV4-1 to TRBJ1-5; D ambiguous. Trimming stripped 3 bases from V and 6 bases from J, with 9 bases between. The germline gives CDR1 MGHRA, CDR2 YSYEKL. There are 13 residues in the CDR3. CDR3 DNA: TGCGCCAGCAGCCATGACCCCGGTCAGCCCCAGCATTTT. This translates into CASSHDPGQPQHF.

The chain combines TRBV9 with TRBJ2-3; tentative D call: TRBD2 (6 bases). The length of the CDR3 is 14 residues. Germline CDR1 is SGDLS and CDR2 is YYNGEE. The V gene lost 0 bases and the J gene lost 5 bases, with 10 bases spanning the gap. The CDR3: CASSVVGSGDTQYF. CDR3 DNA: TGTGCCAGCAGCGTAGTCGGGAGTGGAGATACGCAGTATTTT.

The V call is TRBV27, the J call TRBJ2-3; tentatively, D is TRBD1 (6 bases). V was cut by 3 bases and J by 1 base, with 20 bases left in between. CDR3 length equals 18 residues. Germline CDR1 and CDR2: MNHEY and SMNVEV (reference sequence). CDR3 DNA sequence: TGTGCCAGCAGTTTGGGAGACGAGGGACAACCCCGCACAGATACGCAGTATTTT. Its protein is CASSLGDEGQPRTDTQYF.

This clone was seen only a few times. V usage is TRBV15 and J usage is TRBJ2-2; TRBD1 might be the D (6 bases). The V end was cut by 5 bases, the J end by 4 bases, with 14 bases between. The germline V gene encodes CDR1 LNHNV and CDR2 YYDKDF (reference sequence). There are 15 residues in the CDR3. CDR3 coding DNA: TGTGCCACCAGCGGAAGGATCAGGGGCACCGGGGAGCTGTTTTTT. Protein sequence: CATSGRIRGTGELFF.

V usage is TRBV18 and J usage is TRBJ2-5; 8 bases align to TRBD1. The V gene end was trimmed by 3 bases and the J gene end by 1 base; junction bases not matched to a gene: 13. There are 18 residues in the CDR3. CDR1 KGHSH and CDR2 LQKENI come from the germline V gene. CDR3 sequence reads: CASSPIGTGGGSQETQYF. CDR3 nucleotide sequence: TGTGCCAGCTCACCTATCGGGACAGGTGGGGGGTCCCAAGAGACCCAGTACTTC.

The J gene is TRBJ2-5, the V gene TRBV18, with D uncertain. Germline-derived CDR1 and CDR2 are KGHSH and LQKENI. Trimming removed 3 bases from V and 5 bases from J, with 7 bases in between. The CDR3 length is 12 residues. Here the CDR3 reads CASSPLSETQYF. The DNA of the CDR3 is TGTGCCAGCTCACCGTTGAGCGAGACCCAGTACTTC.

By sample share, this clone is medium-sized. The V gene is TRBV19, the J gene TRBJ2-2; 13 nucleotides align to TRBD2. From germline, CDR1 is LNHDA and CDR2 SQIVND (reference sequence). This CDR3 region has 13 residues. Trimming removed 9 bases from V and 6 bases from J; junction bases left unmatched: 1. CDR3 sequence reads: CASGLAGAGELFF. CDR3 nucleotides: TGTGCCAGCGGACTAGCGGGAGCCGGGGAGCTGTTTTTT. Variable domain in full (rest from reference TRBV19 and TRBJ2-2): DGGITQSPKYLFRKEGQNVTLSCEQNLNHDAMYWYRQDPGQGLRLIYYSQIVNDFQKGDIAEGYSVSREKKESFPLTVTSAQKNPTAFYLCASGLAGAGELFFGEGSRLTVL.

This chain joins TRBV5-1 and TRBJ2-1; perhaps TRBD1 as D (5 bases). The CDR3 length is 17 residues. V gave up 0 bases and J gave up 7 bases, with 20 bases separating them. CDR1 and CDR2 (germline): SGHRS, YFSETQ. The CDR3 bases are TGCGCCAGCAGCTTGGAGGCAGGGCTCTGGGCGGCTAATGAGCAGTTCTTC. This sequence encodes CASSLEAGLWAANEQFF. The whole variable domain, filled in from reference TRBV5-1 and TRBJ2-1, reads KAGVTQTPRYLIKTRGQQVTLSCSPISGHRSVSWYQQTPGQGLQFLFEYFSETQRNKGNFPGRFSGRQFSNSRSEMNVSTLELGDSALYLCASSLEAGLWAANEQFFGPGTRLTVL.

The chain is built from TRBV10-3 and TRBJ1-3, with 8 nucleotides matching TRBD1. The CDR3 spans 14 residues. Germline CDR1 and CDR2: ENHRY and SYGVKD. Losses at the gene ends were 5 bases for V and 3 bases for J; bases not matched to a gene: 3. For the CDR3, the DNA is TGTGCCATCAGTCCCGGACAGGGTGGAAACACCATATATTTT. Translated, it gives CAISPGQGGNTIYF.

On this clone: This may arise from a read error, as a much more abundant clone is one base away. The rearrangement links TRBV5-1 to TRBJ2-7, with D perhaps being TRBD1 or TRBD2 (6 bases each). V lost 0 bases and J 6 bases, leaving 10 bases between the germline ends. Germline lookup yields CDR1 SGHRS and CDR2 YFSETQ. The CDR3 runs 13 residues. The CDR3 nucleotides read TGCGCCAGCAGCTTGGGGAGGGGGGTCGAGCAGTACTTC. This encodes CASSLGRGVEQYF.

This chain links TRBV4-1 with TRBJ2-1; D is possibly TRBD1 (5 bases). Germline V gene data show CDR1 as MGHRA and CDR2 as YSYEKL. CDR3 length: 17 residues. V lost 4 bases to trimming and J lost 3 bases, with 19 bases between them. CDR3 loop: CASSPRTDTLFYNEQFF. DNA for the CDR3: TGCGCCAGCAGCCCAAGGACGGACACCCTTTTCTACAATGAGCAGTTCTTC.

The count of this clone is one. This chain connects TRBV5-1 to TRBJ2-5; no firm D call. V was clipped by 4 bases and J by 5 bases, with 18 bases between them. This CDR3 is built from 15 residues. Germline CDR1 SGHRS, CDR2 YFSETQ. The CDR3 protein is CASSERYGVGETQYF. CDR3 coding DNA: TGCGCCAGCAGCGAACGCTACGGTGTCGGGGAGACCCAGTACTTC.

The chain is built from TRBV19 and TRBJ2-3, with D possibly being TRBD1 (7 bases). CDR1 LNHDA and CDR2 SQIVND come from the germline V gene (reference sequence). Trimming took 7 bases from V and 2 from J, leaving 16 bases between them. This CDR3 comprises 15 residues. CDR3 sequence (DNA): TGTGCCAGTAAAGCAGCAGGGGGGATCACAGATACGCAGTATTTT. Translated, it gives CASKAAGGITDTQYF.

CDR3 in amino acids: CASSPLIGTGWQETQYF. The CDR3 DNA reads TGCGCCAGCAGCCCCCTAATCGGGACAGGGTGGCAAGAGACCCAGTACTTC. This rearrangement joins TRBV5-1 to TRBJ2-5; TRBD1 aligns across 9 bases. CDR1 is SGHRS, CDR2 YFSETQ, per germline. This CDR3 comprises 17 residues. With V trimmed by 4 bases and J by 2 bases, 12 bases remained unmatched.

The J gene is TRBJ1-1, the V gene TRBV7-8; D gene uncertain. V lost 1 base and J lost 0, with 9 bases in between. The CDR3 runs 15 residues. The germline V gene has CDR1 SGHVS and CDR2 FQNEAQ. CDR3 DNA sequence: TGTGCCAGCAGCTTAGTAGAAGGGATGAACACTGAAGCTTTCTTT. Translating it yields CASSLVEGMNTEAFF. The entire variable domain, with the rest obtained from reference TRBV7-8 and TRBJ1-1, is as follows: GAGVSQSPRYKVAKRGQDVALRCDPISGHVSLFWYQQALGQGPEFLTYFQNEAQLDKSGLPSDRFFAERPEGSVSTLKIQRTQQEDSAVYLCASSLVEGMNTEAFFGQGTRLTVV.

A few counts support this clone. The rearrangement uses TRBV7-8 and TRBJ1-2, with D possibly being TRBD1 (6 bases). The V gene's germline CDR1 is SGHVS and CDR2 FQNEAQ. Trimming removed 5 bases from V and 3 bases from J, with 19 bases in between. The CDR3 has 16 amino acids. The CDR3 spells CASSPRRQGSYYGYTF. Here the CDR3 DNA reads TGTGCCAGCAGCCCCAGGAGGCAGGGGTCTTACTATGGCTACACCTTC.

The chain uses TRBV5-1 and TRBJ2-3; 14 nucleotides match TRBD2. The germline CDR1 and CDR2 sequences are SGHRS and YFSETQ. Trimming cost V 3 bases and J 3 bases; bases outside gene matches: 9. The CDR3 spans 18 residues. The DNA for the CDR3 is TGCGCCAGCAGCTCGGGACTAGCGGGAGTTGGTTGGACAGATACGCAGTATTTT. This gives the protein CASSSGLAGVGWTDTQYF.

This clone has a count of ten or more. CDR3 loop: CATGRDSGQPQHF. For the CDR3, the DNA is TGTGCCACCGGCCGGGACAGTGGTCAGCCCCAGCATTTT. This rearrangement joins TRBV2 to TRBJ1-5; 7 bases are a match to TRBD1. This CDR3 comprises 13 residues. Germline trimming cut 10 bases from V and 6 bases from J; bases unmatched to any gene: 9. Germline assignment: CDR1 SNHLY and CDR2 FYNNEI.

The chain uses TRBV27 and TRBJ1-5; D is unresolved. The V gene's germline CDR1 is MNHEY and CDR2 SMNVEV (reference sequence). Trimming pared 6 bases from V and 3 bases from J, leaving 9 bases between. The CDR3 runs to 13 residues. The CDR3 protein is CASSLWPNQPQHF. The CDR3 region has the DNA TGTGCCAGCAGCCTATGGCCCAATCAGCCCCAGCATTTT.